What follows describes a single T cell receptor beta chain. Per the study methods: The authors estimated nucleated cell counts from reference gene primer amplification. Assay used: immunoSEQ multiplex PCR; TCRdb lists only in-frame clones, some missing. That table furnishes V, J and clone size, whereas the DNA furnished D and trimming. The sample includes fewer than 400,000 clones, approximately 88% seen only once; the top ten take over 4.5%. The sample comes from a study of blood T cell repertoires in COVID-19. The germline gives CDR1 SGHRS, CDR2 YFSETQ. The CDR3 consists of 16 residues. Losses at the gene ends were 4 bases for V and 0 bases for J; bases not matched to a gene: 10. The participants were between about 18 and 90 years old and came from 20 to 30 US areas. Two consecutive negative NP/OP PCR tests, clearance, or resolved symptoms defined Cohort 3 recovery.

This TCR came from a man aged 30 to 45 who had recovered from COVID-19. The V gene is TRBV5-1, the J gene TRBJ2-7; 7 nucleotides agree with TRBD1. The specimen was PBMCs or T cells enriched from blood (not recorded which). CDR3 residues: CASSLRDRRFSYEQYF. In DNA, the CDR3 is TGCGCCAGCAGCCTTAGGGACAGACGATTCTCCTACGAGCAGTACTTC. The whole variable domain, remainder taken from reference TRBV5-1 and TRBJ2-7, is KAGVTQTPRYLIKTRGQQVTLSCSPISGHRSVSWYQQTPGQGLQFLFEYFSETQRNKGNFPGRFSGRQFSNSRSEMNVSTLELGDSALYLCASSLRDRRFSYEQYFGPGTRLTVT.